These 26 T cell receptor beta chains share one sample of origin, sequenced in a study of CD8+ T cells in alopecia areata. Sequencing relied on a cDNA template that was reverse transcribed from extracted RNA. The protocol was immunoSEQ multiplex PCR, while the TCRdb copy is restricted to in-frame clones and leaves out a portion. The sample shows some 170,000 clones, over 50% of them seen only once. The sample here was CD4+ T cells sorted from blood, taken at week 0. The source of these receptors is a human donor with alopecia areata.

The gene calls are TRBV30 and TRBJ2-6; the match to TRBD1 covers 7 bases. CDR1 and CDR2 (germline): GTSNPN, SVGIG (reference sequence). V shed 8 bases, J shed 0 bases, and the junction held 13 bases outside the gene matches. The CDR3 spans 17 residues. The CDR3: CARMTGTRNSGANVLTF. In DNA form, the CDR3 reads TGTGCCCGGATGACAGGGACCAGAAACTCTGGGGCCAACGTCCTGACTTTC.

CDR3 in amino acids: CASRMDRDRNYGYTF. CDR3 sequence (DNA): TGTGCCAGCAGAATGGATCGGGACAGGAACTATGGCTACACCTTC. The chain links TRBV2 to TRBJ1-2; 8 bases align to TRBD1. After removal of 6 bases from V and 2 bases from J, the junction contained 8 bases not matched to a gene. Germline V lookup: CDR1 SNHLY, CDR2 FYNNEI. This CDR3 has 15 residues.

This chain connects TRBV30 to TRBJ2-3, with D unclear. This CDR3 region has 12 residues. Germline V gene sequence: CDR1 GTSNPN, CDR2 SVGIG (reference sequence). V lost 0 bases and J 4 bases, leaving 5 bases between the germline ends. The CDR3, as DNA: TGTGCCTGGAGTGTTAAGGCAGATACGCAGTATTTT. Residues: CAWSVKADTQYF.

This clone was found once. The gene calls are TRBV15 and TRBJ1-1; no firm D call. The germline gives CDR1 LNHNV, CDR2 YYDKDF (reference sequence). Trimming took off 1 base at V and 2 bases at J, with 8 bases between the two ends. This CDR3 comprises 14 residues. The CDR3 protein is CATSRAGVNTEAFF. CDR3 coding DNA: TGTGCCACCAGCAGAGCCGGGGTTAACACTGAAGCTTTCTTT.

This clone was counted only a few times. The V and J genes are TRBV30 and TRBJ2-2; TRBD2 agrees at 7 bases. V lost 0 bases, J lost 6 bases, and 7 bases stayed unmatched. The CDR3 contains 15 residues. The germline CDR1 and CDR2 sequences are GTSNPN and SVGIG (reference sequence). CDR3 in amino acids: CAWSVNAGVPGELFF. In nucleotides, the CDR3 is TGTGCCTGGAGTGTAAATGCGGGGGTTCCCGGGGAGCTGTTTTTT.

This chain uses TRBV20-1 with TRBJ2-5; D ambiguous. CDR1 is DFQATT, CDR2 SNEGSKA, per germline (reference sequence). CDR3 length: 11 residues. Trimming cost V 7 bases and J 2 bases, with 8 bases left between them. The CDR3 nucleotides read TGCAGTGGCATGAGGCAAGAGACCCAGTACTTC. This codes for CSGMRQETQYF.

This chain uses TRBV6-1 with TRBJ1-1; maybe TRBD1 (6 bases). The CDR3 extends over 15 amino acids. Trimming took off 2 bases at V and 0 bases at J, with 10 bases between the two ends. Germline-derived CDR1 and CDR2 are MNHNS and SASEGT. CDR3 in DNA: TGTGCCAGCAGTGAATATGGACAGATGAACACTGAAGCTTTCTTT. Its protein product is CASSEYGQMNTEAFF.

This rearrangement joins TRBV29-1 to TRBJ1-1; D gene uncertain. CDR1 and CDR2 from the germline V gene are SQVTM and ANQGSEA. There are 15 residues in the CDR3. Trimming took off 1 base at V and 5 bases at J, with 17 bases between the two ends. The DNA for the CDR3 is TGCAGCGTTGAAGGCCCGGACTCTTTATTTACTGAAGCTTTCTTT. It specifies CSVEGPDSLFTEAFF.

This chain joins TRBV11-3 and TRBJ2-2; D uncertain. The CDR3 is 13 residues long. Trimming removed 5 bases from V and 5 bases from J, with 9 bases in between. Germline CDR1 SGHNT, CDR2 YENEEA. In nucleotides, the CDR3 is TGTGCCAGCAGCACAGCTAGTACCGGGGAGCTGTTTTTT. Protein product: CASSTASTGELFF.

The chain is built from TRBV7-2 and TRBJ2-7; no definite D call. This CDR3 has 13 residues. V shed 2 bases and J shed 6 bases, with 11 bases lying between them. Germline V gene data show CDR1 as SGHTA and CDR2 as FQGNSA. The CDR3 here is CASSLIPFGEQYF. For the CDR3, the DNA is TGTGCCAGCAGCTTAATCCCTTTCGGCGAGCAGTACTTC.

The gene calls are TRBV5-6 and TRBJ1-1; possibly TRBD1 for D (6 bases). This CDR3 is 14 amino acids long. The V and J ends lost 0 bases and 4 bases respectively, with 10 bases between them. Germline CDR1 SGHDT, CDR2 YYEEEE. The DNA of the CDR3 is TGTGCCAGCAGCTTGGGTCAGGGGACCACTGAAGCTTTCTTT. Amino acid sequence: CASSLGQGTTEAFF.

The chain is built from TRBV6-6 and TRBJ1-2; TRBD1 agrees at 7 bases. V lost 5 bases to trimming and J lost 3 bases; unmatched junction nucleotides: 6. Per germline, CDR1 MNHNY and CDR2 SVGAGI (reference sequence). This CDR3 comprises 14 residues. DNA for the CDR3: TGTGCCAGCAGTGGACATACAGGGGACTATGGCTACACCTTC. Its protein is CASSGHTGDYGYTF.

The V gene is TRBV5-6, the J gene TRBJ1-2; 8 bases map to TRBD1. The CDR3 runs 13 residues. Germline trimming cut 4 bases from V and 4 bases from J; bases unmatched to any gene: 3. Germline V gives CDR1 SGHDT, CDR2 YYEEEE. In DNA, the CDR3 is TGTGCCAGCAGCCCGGGACAGGCCTATGGCTACACCTTC. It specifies CASSPGQAYGYTF. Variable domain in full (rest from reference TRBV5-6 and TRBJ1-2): DAGVTQSPTHLIKTRGQQVTLRCSPKSGHDTVSWYQQALGQGPQFIFQYYEEEERQRGNFPDRFSGHQFPNYSSELNVNALLLGDSALYLCASSPGQAYGYTFGSGTRLTVV.

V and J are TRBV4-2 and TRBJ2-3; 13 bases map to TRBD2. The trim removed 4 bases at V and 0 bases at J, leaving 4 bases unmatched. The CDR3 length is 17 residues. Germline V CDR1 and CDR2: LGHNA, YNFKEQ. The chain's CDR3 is CASSLGLAGSSTDTQYF. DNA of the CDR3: TGTGCCAGCAGCCTGGGACTAGCGGGGTCGAGCACAGATACGCAGTATTTT.

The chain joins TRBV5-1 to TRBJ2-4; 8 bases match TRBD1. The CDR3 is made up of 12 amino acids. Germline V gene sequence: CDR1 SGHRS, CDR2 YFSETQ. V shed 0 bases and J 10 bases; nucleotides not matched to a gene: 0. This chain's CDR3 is CASSLDRGIQYF. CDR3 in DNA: TGCGCCAGCAGCTTGGACAGGGGGATTCAGTACTTC.

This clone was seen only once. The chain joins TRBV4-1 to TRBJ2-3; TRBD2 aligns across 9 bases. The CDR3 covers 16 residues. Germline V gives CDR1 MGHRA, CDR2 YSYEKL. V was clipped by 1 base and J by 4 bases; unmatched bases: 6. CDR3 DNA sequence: TGCGCCAGCAGCCAAGCTCTTAGCGGGGGCGCAGATACGCAGTATTTT. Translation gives CASSQALSGGADTQYF.

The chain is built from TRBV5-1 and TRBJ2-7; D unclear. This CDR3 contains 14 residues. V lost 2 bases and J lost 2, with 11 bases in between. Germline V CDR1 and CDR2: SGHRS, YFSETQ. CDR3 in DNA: TGCGCCAGCAGCTTAAAACAGAGAACCTACGAGCAGTACTTC. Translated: CASSLKQRTYEQYF.

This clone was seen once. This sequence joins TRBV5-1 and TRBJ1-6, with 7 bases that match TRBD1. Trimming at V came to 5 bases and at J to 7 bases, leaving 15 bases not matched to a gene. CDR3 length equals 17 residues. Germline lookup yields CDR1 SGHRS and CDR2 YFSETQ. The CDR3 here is CASSSGNGDSGNSPLHF. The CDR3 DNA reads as TGCGCCAGCAGTAGTGGAAACGGGGACAGCGGAAATTCACCCCTCCACTTT.

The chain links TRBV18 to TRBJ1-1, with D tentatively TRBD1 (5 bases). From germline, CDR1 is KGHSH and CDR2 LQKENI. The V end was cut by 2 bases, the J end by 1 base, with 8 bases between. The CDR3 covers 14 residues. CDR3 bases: TGTGCCAGCTCACCATCCGGGGGGAACACTGAAGCTTTCTTT. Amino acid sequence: CASSPSGGNTEAFF.

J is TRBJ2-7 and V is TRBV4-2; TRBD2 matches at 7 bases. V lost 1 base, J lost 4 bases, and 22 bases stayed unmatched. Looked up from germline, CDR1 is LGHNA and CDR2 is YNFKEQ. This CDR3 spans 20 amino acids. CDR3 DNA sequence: TGTGCCAGCAGCCAAGTGCTTCCCAAGGTCAACGGGGGGTTTTCGTACGAGCAGTACTTC. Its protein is CASSQVLPKVNGGFSYEQYF.

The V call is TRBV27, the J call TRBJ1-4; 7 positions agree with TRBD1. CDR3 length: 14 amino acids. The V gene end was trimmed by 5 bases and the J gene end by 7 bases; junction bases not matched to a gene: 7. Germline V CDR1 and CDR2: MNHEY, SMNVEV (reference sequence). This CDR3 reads CASSPDRDGEKLFF. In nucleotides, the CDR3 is TGTGCCAGCAGTCCAGACAGGGACGGTGAAAAACTGTTTTTT. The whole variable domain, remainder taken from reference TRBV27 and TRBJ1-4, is EAQVTQNPRYLITVTGKKLTVTCSQNMNHEYMSWYRQDPGLGLRQIYYSMNVEVTDKGDVPEGYKVSRKEKRNFPLILESPSPNQTSLYFCASSPDRDGEKLFFGSGTQLSVL.

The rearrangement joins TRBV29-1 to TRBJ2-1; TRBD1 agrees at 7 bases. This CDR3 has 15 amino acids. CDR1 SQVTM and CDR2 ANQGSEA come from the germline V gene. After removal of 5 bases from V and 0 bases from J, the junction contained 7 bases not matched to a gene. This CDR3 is CSVSQGQGSYNEQFF. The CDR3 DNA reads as TGCAGCGTTTCACAGGGGCAGGGCTCCTACAATGAGCAGTTCTTC.

The CDR3 nucleotides are TGTGCCATCGGGACAGACAACACAGATACGCAGTATTTT. This translates into CAIGTDNTDTQYF. J is TRBJ2-3 and V is TRBV2, with 7 nucleotides matching TRBD1. Germline trimming cut 10 bases from V and 2 bases from J; bases unmatched to any gene: 6. CDR3 size: 13 residues. Germline-derived CDR1 and CDR2 are SNHLY and FYNNEI. The full variable domain, with the rest looked up from reference TRBV2 and TRBJ2-3, is EPEVTQTPSHQVTQMGQEVILRCVPISNHLYFYWYRQILGQKVEFLVSFYNNEISEKSEIFDDQFSVERPDGSNFTLKIRSTKLEDSAMYFCAIGTDNTDTQYFGPGTRLTVL.

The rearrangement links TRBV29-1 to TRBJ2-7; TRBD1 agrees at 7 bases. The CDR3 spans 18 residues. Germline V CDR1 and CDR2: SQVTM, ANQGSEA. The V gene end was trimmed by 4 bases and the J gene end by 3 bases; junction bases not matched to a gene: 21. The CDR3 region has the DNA TGCAGCGTTGTTAGACGGGACAGCCGGACCTCTGGGTTCTACGAGCAGTACTTC. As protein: CSVVRRDSRTSGFYEQYF.

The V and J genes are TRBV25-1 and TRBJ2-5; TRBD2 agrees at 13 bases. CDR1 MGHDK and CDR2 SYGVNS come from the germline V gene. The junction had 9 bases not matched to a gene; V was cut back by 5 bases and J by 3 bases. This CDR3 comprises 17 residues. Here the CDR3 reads CASSPRGTSGGEETQYF. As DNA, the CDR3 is TGTGCCAGCAGTCCCCGCGGTACTAGCGGGGGGGAAGAGACCCAGTACTTC.

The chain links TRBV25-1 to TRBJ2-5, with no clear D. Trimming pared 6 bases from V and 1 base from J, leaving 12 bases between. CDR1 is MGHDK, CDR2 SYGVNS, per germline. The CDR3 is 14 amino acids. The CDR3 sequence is CASSARGGQETQYF. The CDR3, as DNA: TGTGCCAGCAGCGCCCGCGGCGGCCAAGAGACCCAGTACTTC.